These T cell receptor beta chains were read from a single sample in a study of cytomegalovirus exposure and HLA in healthy donors. Repertoires were generated with immunoSEQ multiplex PCR, while TCRdb's copy carries only in-frame clones and drops some. The table lists some 160,000 clones, around 80% of them singletons. Specimen: PBMCs. The receptors shown here come from a man aged 35-49 years in good health and CMV-seronegative. Each CDR3 is given with its conserved first and last residue. A D gene is named only where the DNA matches it firmly. Not every row has a clone size; where given, it reads once, few, many or a size class.

v_gene	abundance	j_gene	d_gene	CDR3nt	CDR3aa
TRBV11-3	-	TRBJ2-5	-	TGTGCCAGCAGCCCCGGCGGAGCCCAAGAGACCCAGTACTTC	CASSPGGAQETQYF
TRBV5-1	-	TRBJ2-7	-	TGCGCCAGCAGCACCGAGGGTAGGACCCTCGAGCAGTACTTC	CASSTEGRTLEQYF
TRBV4-1	-	TRBJ1-5	TRBD1	TGCGCCAGCAGCCAAGTGGGACAGGGCGTTCAGCCCCAGCATTTT	CASSQVGQGVQPQHF
TRBV19	-	TRBJ1-3	TRBD1	TGTGCCAGTAGTAGGTCCACAGGGGTCTCTGGAAACACCATATATTTT	CASSRSTGVSGNTIYF
TRBV7-2	-	TRBJ2-6	TRBD1	TGTGCCAGCAGCTTAGACCCCCCGGACAGGGCAGTGATGGCCAACGTCCTGACTTTC	CASSLDPPDRAVMANVLTF
TRBV6-4	few	TRBJ2-1	-	TGTGCCAGCAGTATGACTACGGGGTACAATGAGCAGTTCTTC	CASSMTTGYNEQFF
TRBV10-3	-	TRBJ2-7	TRBD1	TGTGCCATCAGTGTTAGACAGGGGCTTCACGAGCAGTACTTC	CAISVRQGLHEQYF
TRBV10-1	-	TRBJ1-6	-	TGCGCCAGCACTGCTTCTATCGGTTCACCCCTCCACTTT	CASTASIGSPLHF
TRBV7-9	once	TRBJ1-1	TRBD1	TGTGCCAGCAGGCCGACAGGGGGCGAAGCGAGAACTGAAGCTTTCTTT	CASRPTGGEARTEAFF
TRBV5-5	-	TRBJ2-3	TRBD2	TGTGCCAGCAGCTTGGGCGGGAGTGCGGATACGCAGTATTTT	CASSLGGSADTQYF
TRBV25-1	-	TRBJ1-6	TRBD1	TGTGCCAGCAAGGGACAGGGCATAAGAAATTCACCCCTCCACTTT	CASKGQGIRNSPLHF
TRBV11-2	-	TRBJ2-7	-	TGTGCCAGCAGCTTCCGGGACACCCTCGCCGAGCAGTACTTC	CASSFRDTLAEQYF
TRBV29-1	-	TRBJ2-2	-	TGCAGCGTTGAATGGAGACAGAGGAACACCGGGGAGCTGTTTTTT	CSVEWRQRNTGELFF
TRBV27	-	TRBJ2-2	TRBD2	TGTGCCAGCAGTAGACTAGCGGGCAACACCGGGGAGCTGTTTTTT	CASSRLAGNTGELFF
TRBV18	-	TRBJ2-6	-	TGTGCCAGCTCCCCTAATCCCTCCGGGGCCAACGTCCTGACTTTC	CASSPNPSGANVLTF
TRBV25-1	-	TRBJ1-4	-	TGTGCCAGCAGTGGTAACGACAGGCTTGCTGAAAAACTGTTTTTT	CASSGNDRLAEKLFF
TRBV18	-	TRBJ2-3	-	TGTGCCAGCTCACGGCGCAGTTCAGGCCGCACAGATACGCAGTATTTT	CASSRRSSGRTDTQYF
TRBV7-9	-	TRBJ1-4	-	TGTGCCAGCAGCTTAGGACGGAGTGAGGAAAAACTGTTTTTT	CASSLGRSEEKLFF
TRBV14	-	TRBJ2-5	-	TGTGCCAGCAGTGAGAGGGACACAGGGTGGAAGACCCAGTACTTC	CASSERDTGWKTQYF
TRBV7-2	-	TRBJ1-2	-	TGTGCCAGCAGCGCCAAAGGGGGTGTGTTCAATGGCTACACCTTC	CASSAKGGVFNGYTF